This T cell receptor beta chain stems from a study of T cell responses to AZD1222 COVID-19 vaccine. General study results and limits: CD4 TCRs linked to vaccination spanned spike, dominating at 160-218 and 743-854.

Germline values: CDR1 MNHNY, CDR2 SVGAGI (reference sequence). This CDR3 has 14 residues. V lost 6 bases and J 1 base, leaving 9 bases between the germline ends. On this clone itself: The antigen is not known.

Clones were read by immunoSEQ multiplex PCR, and TCRdb kept only the in-frame ones, dropping some. The table has 42,000 or so clones, approximately 85% seen once. The TCR was taken from an adult who received the MenACWY meningococcal vaccine as a control. Sequenced material: peripheral blood, taken 28 days after the second dose of the MenACWY control vaccine. The chain combines TRBV6-6 with TRBJ2-2, with D possibly being TRBD1 (5 bases). The CDR3 region has the DNA TGTGCCAGCAGAGATCAGGGGAACACCGGGGAGCTGTTTTTT. Its translation is CASRDQGNTGELFF.